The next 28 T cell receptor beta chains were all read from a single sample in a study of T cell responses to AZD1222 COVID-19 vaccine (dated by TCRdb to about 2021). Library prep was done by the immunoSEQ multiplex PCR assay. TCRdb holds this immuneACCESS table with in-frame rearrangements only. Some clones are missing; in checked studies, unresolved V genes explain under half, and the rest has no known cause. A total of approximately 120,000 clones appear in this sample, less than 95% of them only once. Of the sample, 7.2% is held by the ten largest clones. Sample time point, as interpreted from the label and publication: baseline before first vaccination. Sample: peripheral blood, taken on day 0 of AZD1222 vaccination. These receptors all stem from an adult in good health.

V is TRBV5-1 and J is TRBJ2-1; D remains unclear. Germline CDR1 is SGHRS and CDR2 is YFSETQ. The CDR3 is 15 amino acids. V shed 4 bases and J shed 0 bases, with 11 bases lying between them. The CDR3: CASSPGSPSYNEQFF. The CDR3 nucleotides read TGCGCCAGCAGCCCTGGATCCCCCTCCTACAATGAGCAGTTCTTC.

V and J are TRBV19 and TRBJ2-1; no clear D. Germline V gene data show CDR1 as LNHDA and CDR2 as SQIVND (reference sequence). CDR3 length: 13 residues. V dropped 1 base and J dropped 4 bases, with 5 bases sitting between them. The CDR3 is CASSIGAYNEQFF. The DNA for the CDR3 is TGTGCCAGTAGTATAGGGGCTTACAATGAGCAGTTCTTC.

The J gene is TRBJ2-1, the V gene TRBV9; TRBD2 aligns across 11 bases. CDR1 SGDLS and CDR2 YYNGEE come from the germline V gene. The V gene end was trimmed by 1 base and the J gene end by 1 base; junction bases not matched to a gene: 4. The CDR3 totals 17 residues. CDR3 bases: TGTGCCAGCAGCGTAACTAGCGGGAGAATTTCCTACAATGAGCAGTTCTTC. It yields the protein CASSVTSGRISYNEQFF.

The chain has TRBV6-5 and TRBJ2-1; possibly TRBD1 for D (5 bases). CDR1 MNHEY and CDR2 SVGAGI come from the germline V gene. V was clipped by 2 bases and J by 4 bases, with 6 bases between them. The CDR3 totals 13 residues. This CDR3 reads CASSYGAYNEQFF. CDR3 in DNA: TGTGCCAGCAGTTACGGGGCATACAATGAGCAGTTCTTC.

In DNA form, the CDR3 reads TGTGCCAGCAGCCCCAGACTGGATGAAAAACTGTTTTTT. It specifies CASSPRLDEKLFF. This rearrangement joins TRBV9 to TRBJ1-4; D not resolved. V gave up 4 bases and J gave up 6 bases, with 10 bases separating them. This CDR3 comprises 13 residues. Germline-derived CDR1 and CDR2 are SGDLS and YYNGEE.

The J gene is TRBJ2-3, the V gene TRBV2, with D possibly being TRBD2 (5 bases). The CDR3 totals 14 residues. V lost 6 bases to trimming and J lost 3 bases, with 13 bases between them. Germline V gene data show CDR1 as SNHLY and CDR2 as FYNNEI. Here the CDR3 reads CASRAGERTDTQYF. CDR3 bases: TGTGCCAGCAGGGCGGGTGAGAGAACAGATACGCAGTATTTT.

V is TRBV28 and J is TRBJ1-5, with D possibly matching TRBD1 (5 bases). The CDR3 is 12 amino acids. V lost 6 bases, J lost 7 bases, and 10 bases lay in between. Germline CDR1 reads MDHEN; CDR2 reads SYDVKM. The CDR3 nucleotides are TGTGCCAGCAGATCATGGGGGCAGCCCCAGCATTTT. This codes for CASRSWGQPQHF.

The CDR3 nucleotides read TGTGCCAGCAGTTGGGCGTTTGGGGCGAGCAATCAGCCCCAGCATTTT. It codes for CASSWAFGASNQPQHF. The V and J genes are TRBV27 and TRBJ1-5; D may be TRBD1 (5 bases). Looked up from germline, CDR1 is MNHEY and CDR2 is SMNVEV (reference sequence). V shed 4 bases and J shed 1 base, with 14 bases lying between them. This CDR3 contains 16 residues.

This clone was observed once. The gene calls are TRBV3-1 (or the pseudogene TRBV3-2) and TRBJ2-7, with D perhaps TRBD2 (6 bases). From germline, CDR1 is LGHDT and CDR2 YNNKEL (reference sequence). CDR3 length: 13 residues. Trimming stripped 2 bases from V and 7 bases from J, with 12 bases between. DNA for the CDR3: TGTGCCAGCAGCCAAAGGGGAGCGGGTGAGCAGTACTTC. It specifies CASSQRGAGEQYF.

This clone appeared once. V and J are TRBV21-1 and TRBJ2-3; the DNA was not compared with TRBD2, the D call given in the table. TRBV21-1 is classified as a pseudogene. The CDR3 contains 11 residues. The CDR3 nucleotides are TGTGCTGTACCCCTGCGAGATACGCAGTATTTT. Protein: CAVPLRDTQYF.

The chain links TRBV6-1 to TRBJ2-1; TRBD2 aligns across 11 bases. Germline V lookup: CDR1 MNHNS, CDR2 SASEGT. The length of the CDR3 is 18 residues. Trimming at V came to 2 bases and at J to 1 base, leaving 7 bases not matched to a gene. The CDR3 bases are TGTGCCAGCAGTGAATGGTCACTAGCGGGAGTATCCTACAATGAGCAGTTCTTC. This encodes CASSEWSLAGVSYNEQFF.

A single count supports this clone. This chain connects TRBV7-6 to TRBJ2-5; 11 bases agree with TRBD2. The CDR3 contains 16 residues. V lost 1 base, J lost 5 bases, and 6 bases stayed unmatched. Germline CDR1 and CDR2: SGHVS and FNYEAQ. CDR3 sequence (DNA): TGTGCCAGCAGCTTAGTCGTCACTAGCGGGAGTGAGACCCAGTACTTC. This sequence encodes CASSLVVTSGSETQYF.

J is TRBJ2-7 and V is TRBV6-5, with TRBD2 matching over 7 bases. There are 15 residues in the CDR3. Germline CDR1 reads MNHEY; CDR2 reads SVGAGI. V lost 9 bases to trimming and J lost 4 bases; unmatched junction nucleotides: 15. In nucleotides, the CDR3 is TGTGCCAGTCCCCCGGGGGGAGGCTCAATATACGAGCAGTACTTC. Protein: CASPPGGGSIYEQYF.

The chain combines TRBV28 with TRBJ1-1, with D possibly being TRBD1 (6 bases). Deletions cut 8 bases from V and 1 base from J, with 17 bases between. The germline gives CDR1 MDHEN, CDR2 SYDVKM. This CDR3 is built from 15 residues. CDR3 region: CASSSQGLGNTEAFF. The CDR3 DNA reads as TGTGCCAGCTCTTCCCAGGGGTTGGGGAACACTGAAGCTTTCTTT.

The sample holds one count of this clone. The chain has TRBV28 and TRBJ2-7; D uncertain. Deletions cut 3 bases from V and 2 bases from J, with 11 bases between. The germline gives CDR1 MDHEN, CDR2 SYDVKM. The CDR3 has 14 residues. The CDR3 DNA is TGTGCCAGCAGTTTCAGTGGGGTCCCCTACGAGCAGTACTTC. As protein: CASSFSGVPYEQYF.

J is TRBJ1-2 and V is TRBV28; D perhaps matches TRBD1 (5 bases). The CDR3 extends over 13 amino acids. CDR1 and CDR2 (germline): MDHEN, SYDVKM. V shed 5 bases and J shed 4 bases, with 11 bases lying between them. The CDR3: CASSPRTFYGYTF. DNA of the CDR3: TGTGCCAGCAGTCCCCGGACATTCTATGGCTACACCTTC.

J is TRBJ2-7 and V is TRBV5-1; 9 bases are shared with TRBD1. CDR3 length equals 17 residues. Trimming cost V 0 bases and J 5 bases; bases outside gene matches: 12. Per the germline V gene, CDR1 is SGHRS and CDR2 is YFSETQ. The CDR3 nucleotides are TGCGCCAGCAGCTTGGATCGTATGGCGGGACAGGGTAACGAGCAGTACTTC. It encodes CASSLDRMAGQGNEQYF.

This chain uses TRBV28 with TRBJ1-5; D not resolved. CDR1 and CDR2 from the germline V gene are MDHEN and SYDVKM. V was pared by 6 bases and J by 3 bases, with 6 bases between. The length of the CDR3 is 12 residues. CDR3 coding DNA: TGTGCCAGCAGGAGGGACAATCAGCCCCAGCATTTT. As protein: CASRRDNQPQHF.

The CDR3 spells CASSEGQGQTEAFF. The CDR3 DNA sequence: TGTGCCAGCAGCGAGGGACAGGGCCAAACTGAAGCTTTCTTT. The chain couples TRBV28 to TRBJ1-1, with 9 bases aligning to TRBD1. The J segment lost 5 bases and the V segment lost 6 bases, leaving 7 bases of the junction unmatched. The germline CDR1 and CDR2 sequences are MDHEN and SYDVKM. The CDR3 totals 14 residues.

CDR3: CASSSLDRGLGETQYF. The DNA of the CDR3 is TGCGCCAGCAGCTCCTTGGACAGGGGACTGGGCGAGACCCAGTACTTC. The V call is TRBV5-1, the J call TRBJ2-5; TRBD1 agrees at 9 bases. From germline, CDR1 is SGHRS and CDR2 YFSETQ. The CDR3 length is 16 residues. J was trimmed by 5 bases and V by 3 bases; bases with no gene match: 11. The complete variable domain, with remaining parts taken from reference TRBV5-1 and TRBJ2-5, reads KAGVTQTPRYLIKTRGQQVTLSCSPISGHRSVSWYQQTPGQGLQFLFEYFSETQRNKGNFPGRFSGRQFSNSRSEMNVSTLELGDSALYLCASSSLDRGLGETQYFGPGTRLLVL.

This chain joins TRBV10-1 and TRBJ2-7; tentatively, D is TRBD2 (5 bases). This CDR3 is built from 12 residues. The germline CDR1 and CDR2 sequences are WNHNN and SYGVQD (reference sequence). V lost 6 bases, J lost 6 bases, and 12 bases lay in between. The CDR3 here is CASRGPGGEQYF. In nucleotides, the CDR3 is TGCGCCAGCAGAGGACCTGGAGGCGAGCAGTACTTC.

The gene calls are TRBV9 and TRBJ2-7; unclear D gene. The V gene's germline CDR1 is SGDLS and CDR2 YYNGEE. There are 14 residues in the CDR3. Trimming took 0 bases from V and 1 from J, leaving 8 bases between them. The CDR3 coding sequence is TGTGCCAGCAGCGTAGCTGCAAGTTCCTACGAGCAGTACTTC. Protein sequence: CASSVAASSYEQYF.

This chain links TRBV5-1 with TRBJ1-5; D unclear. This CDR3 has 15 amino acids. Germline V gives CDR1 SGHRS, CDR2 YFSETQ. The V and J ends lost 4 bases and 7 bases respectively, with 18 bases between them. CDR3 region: CASSPSGTVGQPQHF. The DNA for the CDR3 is TGCGCCAGCAGCCCTTCAGGCACAGTGGGACAGCCCCAGCATTTT.

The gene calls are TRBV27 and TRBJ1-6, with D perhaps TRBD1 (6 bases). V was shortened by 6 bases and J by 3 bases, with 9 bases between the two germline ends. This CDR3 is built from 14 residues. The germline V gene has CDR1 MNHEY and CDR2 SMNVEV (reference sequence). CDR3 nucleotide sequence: TGTGCCAGCAGCCGGACAGTCTATAATTCACCCCTCCACTTT. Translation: CASSRTVYNSPLHF.

CDR3 DNA: TGTGCCAGCTCACCCCCCCACGATGATGAGCAGTTCTTC. Translating it yields CASSPPHDDEQFF. The chain combines TRBV18 with TRBJ2-1; no firm D call. Germline-derived CDR1 and CDR2 are KGHSH and LQKENI. There are 13 residues in the CDR3. Trimming stripped 3 bases from V and 8 bases from J, with 11 bases between.

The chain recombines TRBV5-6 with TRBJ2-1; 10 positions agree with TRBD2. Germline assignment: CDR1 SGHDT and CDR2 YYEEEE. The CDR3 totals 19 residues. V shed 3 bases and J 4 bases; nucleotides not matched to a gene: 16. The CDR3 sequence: CASSSRIRTSGAHYNEQFF. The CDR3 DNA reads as TGTGCCAGCAGCTCGCGAATACGGACTAGCGGAGCCCATTACAATGAGCAGTTCTTC. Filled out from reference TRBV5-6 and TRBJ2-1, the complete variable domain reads DAGVTQSPTHLIKTRGQQVTLRCSPKSGHDTVSWYQQALGQGPQFIFQYYEEEERQRGNFPDRFSGHQFPNYSSELNVNALLLGDSALYLCASSSRIRTSGAHYNEQFFGPGTRLTVL.

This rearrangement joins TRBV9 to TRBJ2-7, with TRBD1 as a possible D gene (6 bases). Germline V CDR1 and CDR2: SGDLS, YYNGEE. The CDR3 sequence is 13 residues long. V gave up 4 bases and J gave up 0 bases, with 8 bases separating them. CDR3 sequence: CASSSGVSYEQYF. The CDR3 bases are TGTGCCAGCAGCTCAGGGGTCTCCTACGAGCAGTACTTC. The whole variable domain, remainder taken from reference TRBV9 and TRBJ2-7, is DSGVTQTPKHLITATGQRVTLRCSPRSGDLSVYWYQQSLDQGLQFLIQYYNGEERAKGNILERFSAQQFPDLHSELNLSSLELGDSALYFCASSSGVSYEQYFGPGTRLTVT.

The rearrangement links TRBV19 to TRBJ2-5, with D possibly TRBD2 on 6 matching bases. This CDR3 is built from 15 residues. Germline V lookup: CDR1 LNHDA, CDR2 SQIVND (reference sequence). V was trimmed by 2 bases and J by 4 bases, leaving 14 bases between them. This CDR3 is CASSIRSGRGETQYF. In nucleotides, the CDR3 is TGTGCCAGTAGTATACGATCCGGGAGAGGAGAGACCCAGTACTTC.